The 9 T cell receptor beta chains below all came from one sample that was sequenced in a study of cytomegalovirus exposure and HLA in healthy donors. Method: immunoSEQ multiplex PCR; TCRdb's copy keeps in-frame clones and lacks some. The sample contains some 68,000 clones, 94% of which appear only once. The sequenced sample was PBMCs. These receptors came from a man in his late teens or twenties in good health and CMV-seropositive.

V and J are TRBV14 and TRBJ2-1; possibly TRBD2 for D (6 bases). The CDR3 contains 16 residues. The V end was cut by 6 bases, the J end by 0 bases, with 15 bases between. CDR1 SGHDN and CDR2 FVKESK come from the germline V gene. The CDR3: CASSPGTGNSYNEQFF. The CDR3, as DNA: TGTGCCAGCAGTCCCGGGACTGGAAACTCCTACAATGAGCAGTTCTTC.

The chain recombines TRBV7-9 with TRBJ2-5, with D tentatively TRBD2 (6 bases). The CDR3 is 14 amino acids. V was cut by 5 bases and J by 2 bases, with 12 bases left in between. Looked up from germline, CDR1 is SEHNR and CDR2 is FQNEAQ (reference sequence). Here the CDR3 DNA reads TGTGCCAGCAGCGTGGGGGGAGCACAAGAGACCCAGTACTTC. It yields the protein CASSVGGAQETQYF.

The V call is TRBV7-2, the J call TRBJ2-1, with TRBD2 matching over 9 bases. CDR3 length: 13 residues. Trimming took 8 bases from V and 8 from J; bases not matched to a gene: 7. Germline V gives CDR1 SGHTA, CDR2 FQGNSA. CDR3 in amino acids: CASLAGGLDEQFF. The CDR3, as DNA: TGTGCCAGCCTGGCGGGGGGGTTGGATGAGCAGTTCTTC.

The sample holds one count of this clone. The chain couples TRBV9 to TRBJ1-1; TRBD1 might be the D (5 bases). Germline loops: CDR1 SGDLS, CDR2 YYNGEE. CDR3 length equals 15 residues. Trimming took 0 bases from V and 10 from J, leaving 19 bases between them. The CDR3 nucleotides read TGTGCCAGCAGCGTAGGGGACGGGGAGGCGGTATCAGCTTTCTTT. Its translation is CASSVGDGEAVSAFF.

V and J are TRBV11-2 and TRBJ2-5, with D possibly matching TRBD1 (5 bases). Looked up from germline, CDR1 is SGHAT and CDR2 is FQNNGV. Trimming removed 4 bases from V and 5 bases from J, with 11 bases in between. The CDR3 runs 13 residues. CDR3 nucleotide sequence: TGTGCCAGCAGCTGGGCAGGGTGGGAGACCCAGTACTTC. Protein product: CASSWAGWETQYF.

The chain uses TRBV10-3 and TRBJ1-1; 8 bases match TRBD1. The germline V gene has CDR1 ENHRY and CDR2 SYGVKD. With 10 bases clipped from V and 5 bases from J, the junction kept 6 bases outside the gene matches. The length of the CDR3 is 12 residues. Written as DNA, the CDR3 is TGTGCCACCGGGACAGGTCAGACTGAAGCTTTCTTT. Translating it yields CATGTGQTEAFF.

The V gene is TRBV15, the J gene TRBJ2-5, with 7 bases fitting TRBD1. Germline values: CDR1 LNHNV, CDR2 YYDKDF (reference sequence). The J segment lost 2 bases and the V segment lost 2 bases, leaving 2 bases of the junction unmatched. CDR3 length equals 14 residues. As DNA, the CDR3 is TGTGCCACCAGCAGATCGGGACAGCAAGAGACCCAGTACTTC. It codes for CATSRSGQQETQYF.

A single count supports this clone. The chain combines TRBV7-2 with TRBJ2-3, with D unresolved. Trimming removed 1 base at V and 6 bases at J, with 14 bases between. The CDR3 extends over 15 amino acids. CDR1 SGHTA and CDR2 FQGNSA come from the germline V gene. CDR3 in DNA: TGTGCCAGCAGCTTAGAATTGAGGCCTGGGGATACGCAGTATTTT. This sequence encodes CASSLELRPGDTQYF.

This clone was seen only once. The chain joins TRBV6-5 to TRBJ1-2, with 8 bases matching TRBD1. The V and J ends lost 3 bases and 4 bases, in that order; junction bases with no gene match: 10. Germline V gene lookup returns CDR1 MNHEY and CDR2 SVGAGI. This CDR3 comprises 16 residues. The CDR3 bases are TGTGCCAGCAGTTATCAATCCGGGACAGGAGGCTATGGCTACACCTTC. Its translation: CASSYQSGTGGYGYTF.